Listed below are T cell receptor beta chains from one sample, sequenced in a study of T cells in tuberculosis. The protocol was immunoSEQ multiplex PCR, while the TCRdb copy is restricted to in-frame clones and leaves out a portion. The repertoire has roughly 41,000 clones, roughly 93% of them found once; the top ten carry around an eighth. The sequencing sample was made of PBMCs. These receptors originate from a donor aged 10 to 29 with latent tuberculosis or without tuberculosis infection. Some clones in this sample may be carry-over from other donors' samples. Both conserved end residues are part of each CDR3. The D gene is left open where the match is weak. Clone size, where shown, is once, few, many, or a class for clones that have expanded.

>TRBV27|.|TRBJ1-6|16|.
TGTGCCAGCAGTTCCGAGGGGGGGAACTATAATTCACCCCTCCACTTT
CASSSEGGNYNSPLHF
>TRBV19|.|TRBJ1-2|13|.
TGTGCCAGTAGTCCTGGGGCACCTTATGGCTACACCTTC
CASSPGAPYGYTF
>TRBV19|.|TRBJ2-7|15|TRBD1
TGTGCCAGTAGGAAGACTGTTACAGGGGCCCACGAGCAGTACTTC
CASRKTVTGAHEQYF
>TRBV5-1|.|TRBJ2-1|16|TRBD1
TGCGCCAGCAGCCAACTGCCCGGGACAGGGGTTTTTGAGCAGTTCTTC
CASSQLPGTGVFEQFF
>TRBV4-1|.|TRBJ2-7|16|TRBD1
TGCGCCAGCAGCCATGGGACAGGGTCGCCCTCCTACGAGCAGTACTTC
CASSHGTGSPSYEQYF
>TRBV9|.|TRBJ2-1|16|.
TGTGCCAGCAGCGGGGGCCGTAAAGGGGACTACAATGAGCAGTTCTTC
CASSGGRKGDYNEQFF
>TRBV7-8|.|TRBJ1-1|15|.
TGTGCCAGCAGCAGCCCGGCGGGTATAACGACTGAAGCTTTCTTT
CASSSPAGITTEAFF
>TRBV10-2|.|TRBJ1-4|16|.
TGCGCCAGCAGTGCAGGGAGTGGGAGGGTTCAGGAAAAACTGTTTTTT
CASSAGSGRVQEKLFF
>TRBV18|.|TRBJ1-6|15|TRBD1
TGTGCCAGCTCACCAGCGGGACAGACATATTCACCCCTCCACTTT
CASSPAGQTYSPLHF
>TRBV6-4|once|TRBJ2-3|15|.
TGTGCCAGCAGTGACGCAGCGACAGGCACAGATACGCAGTATTTT
CASSDAATGTDTQYF
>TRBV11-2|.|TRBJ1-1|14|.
TGTGCCAGCAGCTCCCCACGGTTGAACACTGAAGCTTTCTTT
CASSSPRLNTEAFF
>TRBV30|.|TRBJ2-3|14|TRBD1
TGTGCCTGGGGGGGACAGGGGTTCACAGATACGCAGTATTTT
CAWGGQGFTDTQYF
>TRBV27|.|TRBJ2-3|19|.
TGTGCCAGCAGTTTATCGCTAGTCAGGGCCTCACCCGTTACAGATACGCAGTATTTT
CASSLSLVRASPVTDTQYF
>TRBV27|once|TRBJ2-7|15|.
TGTGCCAGCAGTGCCGACAGGCCAAAACCATACGAGCAGTACTTC
CASSADRPKPYEQYF
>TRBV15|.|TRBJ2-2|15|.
TGTGCCACCAGCAGAGACCCACCATTAACTGGGGAGCTGTTTTTT
CATSRDPPLTGELFF
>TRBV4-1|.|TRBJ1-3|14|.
TGCGCCAGCAGCCAAGGGGGCAGGGGAAACACCATATATTTT
CASSQGGRGNTIYF
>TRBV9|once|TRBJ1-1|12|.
TGTGCCAGCAGCCAGGATGGGAGGTCCGCTTTCTTT
CASSQDGRSAFF
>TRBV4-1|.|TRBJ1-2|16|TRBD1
TGCGCCAGCAGCCAAGGCGGACAGGGAGTTGAGAGGGGCTACACCTTC
CASSQGGQGVERGYTF
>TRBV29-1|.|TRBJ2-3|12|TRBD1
TGCAGCGTTAGACAGGGGACAGATACGCAGTATTTT
CSVRQGTDTQYF
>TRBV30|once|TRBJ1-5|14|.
TGTGCCTGGAGAGGCACAGGGAGCAATCAGCCCCAGCATTTT
CAWRGTGSNQPQHF
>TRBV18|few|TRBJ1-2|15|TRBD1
TGTGCCAGCTCACCAGGACAGGGCCCTAACTATGGCTACACCTTC
CASSPGQGPNYGYTF
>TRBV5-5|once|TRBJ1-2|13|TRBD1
TGTGCCAGCAGCGTCGGGACAGGGTATGGCTACACCTTC
CASSVGTGYGYTF